This entry features one T cell receptor beta chain sequence. This sample stems from a study of blood T cell repertoires in COVID-19. About the study: COVID-19 samples collected from the United States, Italy and Spain covered acute and convalescent phases. PBMCs, B-cell-depleted T cells, or T cells were the source of the cDNA or gDNA that made up the material.

The CDR3 is made up of 20 amino acids. V was clipped by 6 bases and J by 0 bases, with 26 bases between them. In germline, CDR1 is MNHGY, CDR2 SAAAGT. Authors' analysis steps: Amplification with reference gene primers provided the estimates of nucleated cell counts. Data came from immunoSEQ multiplex PCR; TCRdb stores just in-frame clones and leaves some out. D and trimming were read from the DNA, whereas the V and J calls and clone size are those reported in that table. The sample records under 250,000 clones, around 83% being singletons. Sequencing used peripheral blood. V gene TRBV6-8 combines with J gene TRBJ2-2; D may be TRBD1 (6 bases). The sequence was collected from a human donor in a cohort sampled during active COVID-19. The CDR3 DNA reads TGTGCCAGCAGGCATACTAACCTAAACAGGGAGCACGCGAACACCGGGGAGCTGTTTTTT. Encoded protein: CASRHTNLNREHANTGELFF.